The rows below give T cell receptor beta chains drawn from one sample of a study of cytomegalovirus exposure and HLA in healthy donors. Assay used: immunoSEQ multiplex PCR; TCRdb lists only in-frame clones, some missing. Of about 120,000 clones listed, about four fifths are singletons. Material: PBMCs. All receptors derive from a man aged 30 to 39 in good health and CMV-seropositive. Both conserved end residues are part of each CDR3. D genes are given only for firm matches. Only some rows state a clone size, as once, few, many or a class for expanded clones.

CDR3	DNA	J	D	size	V
CASSSKRQGLSGYTF	TGTGCCAGCAGCTCTAAGAGACAGGGTTTGAGTGGCTACACCTTC	TRBJ1-2	TRBD1	NA	TRBV6-5
CASSIDRGNVLTF	TGTGCCAGTAGTATAGACCGGGGAAACGTCCTGACTTTC	TRBJ2-6	NA	NA	TRBV19
CTSSQEGRGGKQETQYF	TGCACCAGCAGCCAAGAGGGGCGGGGGGGGAAACAAGAGACCCAGTACTTC	TRBJ2-5	NA	NA	TRBV1
CASSTTSPAGQHWVYEQYF	TGTGCCAGTAGTACTACATCTCCGGCCGGACAGCACTGGGTCTACGAGCAGTACTTC	TRBJ2-7	NA	NA	TRBV19
CAWNQAIMGSPLHF	TGTGCCTGGAACCAGGCCATAATGGGTTCACCCCTCCACTTT	TRBJ1-6	NA	few	TRBV30
CAWSLGRPDNEQFF	TGTGCCTGGAGTCTGGGGCGGCCCGACAATGAGCAGTTCTTC	TRBJ2-1	NA	once	TRBV30
CASSQDYQYGRYF	TGTGCCAGCAGCCAAGATTATCAGTATGGGCGATACTTC	TRBJ2-7	NA	NA	TRBV14
CAISESETGVSYEQYF	TGTGCCATCAGTGAATCGGAGACAGGGGTGAGCTACGAGCAGTACTTC	TRBJ2-7	TRBD1	NA	TRBV10-3
CASSPGPGLAREQFF	TGTGCCAGCAGCCCCGGGCCGGGACTAGCGCGCGAGCAGTTCTTC	TRBJ2-1	TRBD2	once	TRBV7-3
CASSTLDGGRGNQPQHF	TGTGCCAGCAGTACCCTGGACGGAGGCAGGGGGAATCAGCCCCAGCATTTT	TRBJ1-5	TRBD1	NA	TRBV27
CASSLTSGGAADTQYF	TGCGCCAGCAGCTTGACGAGCGGGGGGGCCGCAGATACGCAGTATTTT	TRBJ2-3	TRBD2	NA	TRBV5-1
CASSVLGGKVGGAWETQYF	TGTGCCAGCAGCGTCTTAGGTGGGAAAGTCGGGGGAGCGTGGGAGACCCAGTACTTC	TRBJ2-5	NA	NA	TRBV9
CASSADTLQPQHF	TGTGCCAGCAGCGCCGACACGCTTCAGCCCCAGCATTTT	TRBJ1-5	NA	NA	TRBV9
CASSLDRGNQPQHF	TGTGCCAGCAGTTTGGACAGGGGCAATCAGCCCCAGCATTTT	TRBJ1-5	TRBD1	NA	TRBV6-6
CSVEDKRFGYTF	TGCAGCGTTGAAGATAAGAGGTTCGGCTACACCTTC	TRBJ1-2	NA	NA	TRBV29-1
CASSGRGDPSDTQYF	TGTGCCAGCAGCGGGAGGGGTGACCCCTCAGATACGCAGTATTTT	TRBJ2-3	TRBD2	NA	TRBV5-4
CASSPRQGQDTEAFF	TGTGCCAGCAGCCCCAGACAGGGTCAGGACACTGAAGCTTTCTTT	TRBJ1-1	TRBD1	once	TRBV5-4
CASSPRGGETQYF	TGTGCCAGCAGTCCTCGAGGAGGAGAGACCCAGTACTTC	TRBJ2-5	NA	NA	TRBV6-5
CASSHLQGAQTEAFF	TGCGCCAGCAGCCACCTACAGGGGGCGCAGACTGAAGCTTTCTTT	TRBJ1-1	TRBD1	few	TRBV4-3
CASSPQAGGRETQYF	TGTGCCAGCAGCCCCCAGGCGGGGGGACGGGAGACCCAGTACTTC	TRBJ2-5	TRBD2	NA	TRBV5-4
CASSYSGPTGETQYF	TGTGCCAGCAGTTACTCCGGGCCTACAGGGGAGACCCAGTACTTC	TRBJ2-5	NA	NA	TRBV6-6
CSVGYGDISYEQYF	TGCAGCGTTGGTTACGGGGACATCTCCTACGAGCAGTACTTC	TRBJ2-7	NA	NA	TRBV29-1
CASSERSVYTEAFF	TGTGCCAGCAGTGAACGGTCCGTATACACTGAAGCTTTCTTT	TRBJ1-1	NA	NA	TRBV2
CASSAGWERGPQHF	TGTGCCAGCAGTGCTGGGTGGGAGCGCGGGCCCCAGCATTTT	TRBJ1-5	NA	few	TRBV28
CASSHGTAKIGALYGYTF	TGTGCCAGCAGCCACGGGACAGCAAAGATAGGGGCCCTCTATGGCTACACCTTC	TRBJ1-2	TRBD1	NA	TRBV5-5
CASSVGQGTDTQYF	TGTGCCAGCAGCGTAGGTCAGGGTACAGATACGCAGTATTTT	TRBJ2-3	NA	NA	TRBV9
CASTWTGANYGYTF	TGTGCCAGCACTTGGACAGGGGCGAACTATGGCTACACCTTC	TRBJ1-2	TRBD1	NA	TRBV6-6
CASRDTRGAYSYEQYF	TGTGCCAGCAGGGATACCAGGGGAGCCTATTCCTACGAGCAGTACTTC	TRBJ2-7	NA	many	TRBV28
CASSEAGTPNDEQFF	TGTGCCAGCAGTGAGGCCGGGACTCCTAATGATGAGCAGTTCTTC	TRBJ2-1	NA	many	TRBV2
CASSLDAGFAYGYTF	TGTGCCAGCAGCCTAGACGCGGGATTTGCCTATGGCTACACCTTC	TRBJ1-2	NA	NA	TRBV11-2
CASSIVQGLRGANVLTF	TGTGCCAGTAGTATAGTACAGGGCCTCCGAGGGGCCAACGTCCTGACTTTC	TRBJ2-6	NA	NA	TRBV19
CAVRTVHMNTEAFF	TGTGCCGTCCGGACAGTTCACATGAACACTGAAGCTTTCTTT	TRBJ1-1	NA	NA	TRBV28
CASSISGGNTEAFF	TGTGCCAGTAGTATAAGCGGGGGTAACACTGAAGCTTTCTTT	TRBJ1-1	NA	NA	TRBV19
CASGSRGLTYEQYF	TGTGCCAGTGGAAGCAGGGGGCTGACCTACGAGCAGTACTTC	TRBJ2-7	TRBD1	NA	TRBV6-1
CASSVRQLQLGGGNTIYF	TGTGCCAGCAGTGTAAGACAGCTCCAGTTGGGAGGCGGAAACACCATATATTTT	TRBJ1-3	NA	NA	TRBV2
CASSGSGQNTGELFF	TGTGCCAGCAGTGGCTCGGGACAAAACACCGGGGAGCTGTTTTTT	TRBJ2-2	NA	NA	TRBV2
CASSGLTGVEQYF	TGCGCCAGCAGCGGGTTAACAGGGGTCGAGCAGTACTTC	TRBJ2-7	TRBD1	NA	TRBV5-1
CASSLMDTYGYTF	TGTGCCAGCAGTTTAATGGACACCTATGGCTACACCTTC	TRBJ1-2	NA	NA	TRBV28
CASSSRSNAGNHGYTF	TGTGCCAGCAGCTCTAGGTCGAACGCCGGCAACCATGGCTACACCTTC	TRBJ1-2	NA	few	TRBV9
CASSLQGFSYEQYF	TGTGCCAGCAGTTTACAGGGATTTTCCTACGAGCAGTACTTC	TRBJ2-7	NA	NA	TRBV2